A selection of T cell receptor beta chains follows, all from one sample in a study of blood T cells in healthy people across ages. TCRdb reprocessed the 5' RACE reads with MiXCR, giving one entry per CDR3 protein. The sample shows fewer than 2,000,000 distinct CDR3 sequences, almost 35% of them seen only once. Sequenced input: blood. The receptors derive from a woman under 40 in good health. The CDR3 runs from the conserved cysteine through the conserved F or W. The D gene is left open where the match is weak. Size is omitted from some rows. Given values are once, few, many or a class for expanded clones.

v_call: TRBV27; clone_size: few; cdr3_length: 14; j_call: TRBJ1-2; d_call: .; cdr3_nt: TGTGCCAGCAGTAGGGGACGGACTAACTATGGCTACACCTTC; cdr3_aa: CASSRGRTNYGYTF
v_call: TRBV27; clone_size: many; cdr3_length: 14; j_call: TRBJ2-5; d_call: TRBD2; cdr3_nt: TGCGCCAGCAGCCCCAGCGGGAGGGCGGAGACCCAGTACTTC; cdr3_aa: CASSPSGRAETQYF
v_call: TRBV4-2; clone_size: many; cdr3_length: 15; j_call: TRBJ1-1; d_call: .; cdr3_nt: TGTGCCAGCAGCCAAGCGGAATGGATGAACACTGAAGCTTTCTTT; cdr3_aa: CASSQAEWMNTEAFF
v_call: TRBV5-1; clone_size: .; cdr3_length: 17; j_call: TRBJ2-5; d_call: TRBD1; cdr3_nt: TGCGCCAGCAGCCCGTACCGTCCGGGACAGGGGTCAGAGACCCAGTACTTC; cdr3_aa: CASSPYRPGQGSETQYF
v_call: TRBV18; clone_size: .; cdr3_length: 15; j_call: TRBJ2-3; d_call: TRBD1; cdr3_nt: TGTGCCAGCTCAACCCAGGGGGCTGATATGGATACGCAGTATTTT; cdr3_aa: CASSTQGADMDTQYF
v_call: TRBV20-1; clone_size: .; cdr3_length: 13; j_call: TRBJ2-7; d_call: .; cdr3_nt: TGCAGTGCTAGGAAAACAGGGTCCTACGAGCAGTACTTC; cdr3_aa: CSARKTGSYEQYF
v_call: TRBV30; clone_size: .; cdr3_length: 11; j_call: TRBJ2-1; d_call: .; cdr3_nt: TGTGCCTGGAGTGCCCGGAATGAGCAGTTCTTC; cdr3_aa: CAWSARNEQFF
v_call: TRBV12-3/TRBV12-4; clone_size: many; cdr3_length: 10; j_call: TRBJ2-1; d_call: .; cdr3_nt: TGTGCCAGCAGTTTTAGTGAGCAGTTCTTC; cdr3_aa: CASSFSEQFF
v_call: TRBV27; clone_size: .; cdr3_length: 16; j_call: TRBJ2-3; d_call: TRBD2; cdr3_nt: TGTGCCAGCAGTTTCAAGGGGACTAGGGGTTTCGATACGCAGTATTTT; cdr3_aa: CASSFKGTRGFDTQYF
v_call: TRBV3-1; clone_size: .; cdr3_length: 14; j_call: TRBJ2-7; d_call: TRBD1; cdr3_nt: TGTGCCAGCAGCCGGACAGGGGGCACACACGAGCAGTACTTC; cdr3_aa: CASSRTGGTHEQYF
v_call: TRBV20-1; clone_size: many; cdr3_length: 16; j_call: TRBJ2-4; d_call: TRBD2; cdr3_nt: TGCAGTGCTAGAGACCTAGCGGGAGGGCCGAGGGGGATTTGGTACTTC; cdr3_aa: CSARDLAGGPRGIWYF
v_call: TRBV30; clone_size: .; cdr3_length: 17; j_call: TRBJ2-6; d_call: TRBD2; cdr3_nt: TGTGCCTGGAGCAGATTTCAGGGAGGGTCTGGGGCCAACGTCCTGACTTTC; cdr3_aa: CAWSRFQGGSGANVLTF
v_call: TRBV2; clone_size: few; cdr3_length: 15; j_call: TRBJ1-2; d_call: .; cdr3_nt: TGTGCCAGCACCTTCCCGGGCAGTCTCGACTATGGCTACACCTTC; cdr3_aa: CASTFPGSLDYGYTF
v_call: TRBV30; clone_size: few; cdr3_length: 12; j_call: TRBJ2-5; d_call: .; cdr3_nt: TGTGCCTGGAGCCGGGGAGAAGAGACCCAGTACTTC; cdr3_aa: CAWSRGEETQYF
v_call: TRBV15; clone_size: few; cdr3_length: 16; j_call: TRBJ2-7; d_call: .; cdr3_nt: TGTGCCACCAGCAGAGGAACGATAGGGAGCGGATACGAGCAGTACTTC; cdr3_aa: CATSRGTIGSGYEQYF
v_call: TRBV15; clone_size: .; cdr3_length: 14; j_call: TRBJ2-3; d_call: .; cdr3_nt: TGTGCCACCAGCAGAGAACGGGGGACAGATACGCAGTATTTT; cdr3_aa: CATSRERGTDTQYF
v_call: TRBV11-3; clone_size: few; cdr3_length: 14; j_call: TRBJ2-1; d_call: .; cdr3_nt: TGTGCCAGCAGCTTACAGGGATGGGACAATGAGCAGTTCTTC; cdr3_aa: CASSLQGWDNEQFF
v_call: TRBV7-9; clone_size: .; cdr3_length: 14; j_call: TRBJ1-2; d_call: .; cdr3_nt: TGTGCCAGCAGCTTAATGGCTCCAGAAGGCGGCTACACCTTC; cdr3_aa: CASSLMAPEGGYTF
v_call: TRBV13; clone_size: few; cdr3_length: 16; j_call: TRBJ2-7; d_call: TRBD1; cdr3_nt: TGTGCCAGCAGCTCTGGCGGGACAGGCCCAACCTACGAGCAGTACTTC; cdr3_aa: CASSSGGTGPTYEQYF
v_call: TRBV6-5; clone_size: .; cdr3_length: 13; j_call: TRBJ2-5; d_call: .; cdr3_nt: TGTGCCAGCAGCGGGATGCCCCAAGAGACCCAGTACTTC; cdr3_aa: CASSGMPQETQYF
v_call: TRBV29-1; clone_size: many; cdr3_length: 15; j_call: TRBJ2-6; d_call: .; cdr3_nt: TGCAGCGTGGAGGGACAGTCTTCTGGGGCCAACGTCCTGACTTTC; cdr3_aa: CSVEGQSSGANVLTF
v_call: TRBV7-3; clone_size: .; cdr3_length: 18; j_call: TRBJ2-3; d_call: TRBD2; cdr3_nt: TGTGCCAGCAGCCTAAGGGCTAGCGGGGGGCTTAGCACAGATACGCAGTATTTT; cdr3_aa: CASSLRASGGLSTDTQYF
v_call: TRBV20-1; clone_size: .; cdr3_length: 16; j_call: TRBJ2-7; d_call: .; cdr3_nt: TGCAGTGCTAGACCTCCTGGGGCAGGGGTAACCTACGAGCAGTACTTC; cdr3_aa: CSARPPGAGVTYEQYF
v_call: TRBV4-1; clone_size: few; cdr3_length: 15; j_call: TRBJ2-7; d_call: .; cdr3_nt: TGCGCCAGCAGCCAGACCGCGGGGCGCTCCTACGAGCAGTACTTC; cdr3_aa: CASSQTAGRSYEQYF
v_call: TRBV15; clone_size: .; cdr3_length: 14; j_call: TRBJ2-7; d_call: TRBD1; cdr3_nt: TGTGCCACCAGCGGAGGACAGGGGGCCTACGAGCAGTACTTC; cdr3_aa: CATSGGQGAYEQYF
v_call: TRBV7-9; clone_size: .; cdr3_length: 16; j_call: TRBJ2-3; d_call: TRBD2; cdr3_nt: TGTGCCAGCAGCTTAGCGATTGCGGGAGGATCAGATACGCAGTATTTT; cdr3_aa: CASSLAIAGGSDTQYF
v_call: TRBV27; clone_size: few; cdr3_length: 13; j_call: TRBJ2-7; d_call: .; cdr3_nt: TGTGCCAAAACGCAGGGTAGGGGGGGCGAGCAGTACTTC; cdr3_aa: CAKTQGRGGEQYF
v_call: TRBV3-1; clone_size: few; cdr3_length: 14; j_call: TRBJ1-1; d_call: TRBD1; cdr3_nt: TGTGCCAGCAGCCATGGACAGGCGTTCACTGAAGCTTTCTTT; cdr3_aa: CASSHGQAFTEAFF